The rows below give T cell receptor beta chains drawn from one sample of a study of radiation and T cells in renal cell carcinoma. Profiled with immunoSEQ multiplex PCR; TCRdb holds only in-frame clones, not every one. The repertoire includes about 150,000 clones, around nine tenths of them detected once, and around 11% sits in the top ten. The sample here was blood, taken from a patient whose treatment included radiotherapy and nephrectomy. The receptors derive from a woman aged 45-65 years with renal cell carcinoma. Each CDR3 is given with its conserved first and last residue. D genes are given only for firm matches. Only some rows state a clone size, as once, few, many or a class for expanded clones.

>NA|NA|TRBJ1-3|TRBV5-1
CASSQTTARGGNTIYF
TGCGCCAGCAGCCAAACAACGGCAAGAGGAGGAAACACCATATATTTT
>NA|TRBD2|TRBJ2-1|TRBV2
CASSELTSGGPRYFF
TGTGCCAGCAGTGAATTAACTAGCGGGGGGCCCCGCTACTTCTTC
>few|NA|TRBJ1-2|TRBV7-3
CASSEGGRPFDGYTF
TGTGCCAGCAGCGAGGGGGGACGGCCTTTTGATGGCTACACCTTC
>NA|NA|TRBJ2-7|TRBV30
CAWSTAYEQYF
TGTGCCTGGTCCACGGCCTACGAGCAGTACTTC
>NA|NA|TRBJ1-1|TRBV5-1
CASSGGAGTLNTEAFF
TGCGCCAGCAGCGGTGGAGCAGGGACCTTGAACACTGAAGCTTTCTTT
>once|NA|TRBJ1-2|TRBV7-2
CASSLWGAEVYGYTF
TGTGCCAGCAGCTTGTGGGGGGCTGAAGTCTATGGCTACACCTTC
>NA|NA|TRBJ2-1|TRBV5-1
CASSLGQRDSYNEQFF
TGCGCCAGCAGCTTGGGACAAAGGGACTCCTACAATGAGCAGTTCTTC
>NA|NA|TRBJ2-2|TRBV9
CASSVELGSPSTGELFF
TGTGCCAGCAGCGTAGAACTCGGTAGCCCTTCCACCGGGGAGCTGTTTTTT
>once|TRBD1|TRBJ2-1|TRBV7-9
CASSLVGTDSYNEQFF
TGTGCCAGCAGCTTGGTCGGGACAGACTCCTACAATGAGCAGTTCTTC
>NA|TRBD1|TRBJ1-2|TRBV6-6
CASRDRPSSNYGYTF
TGTGCCAGTAGGGACAGGCCGTCCTCCAACTATGGCTACACCTTC
>NA|NA|TRBJ2-1|TRBV7-3
CASSRVGGGSSYNEQFF
TGCGCCAGCAGCCGCGTAGGAGGGGGCAGCTCCTACAATGAGCAGTTCTTC
>NA|NA|TRBJ1-2|TRBV6-5
CASRTGAGYYGYTF
TGTGCCAGCAGGACGGGGGCAGGCTACTATGGCTACACCTTC
>NA|NA|TRBJ2-7|TRBV7-8
CASSPWTGTYEQYF
TGTGCCAGCAGCCCGTGGACTGGGACCTACGAGCAGTACTTC
>NA|NA|TRBJ2-1|TRBV11-2
CASSEQNEQFF
TGTGCCAGCAGCGAACAGAATGAGCAGTTCTTC
>NA|NA|TRBJ2-7|TRBV6-1
CASSDNYEQYF
TGTGCCAGCAGTGACAACTACGAGCAGTACTTC
>NA|TRBD1|TRBJ1-5|TRBV19
CASSIERTGNHQPQHF
TGTGCCAGTAGTATAGAGCGGACAGGGAACCATCAGCCCCAGCATTTT
>NA|NA|TRBJ1-5|TRBV7-2
CASTPRGSNQPQHF
TGTGCCAGCACCCCGAGGGGCAGCAATCAGCCCCAGCATTTT